This T cell receptor beta chain was captured by sequencing in a study of T cells in Graves' hyperthyroidism and ophthalmopathy. Comments on this clonotype: Its antigen is not identified.

What was amplified from RNA transcripts were TCR beta CDR3 regions. In the first-round RT-PCR of the TCR CDR3, the HTBI primer set was used. TCRdb used MiXCR to reprocess the multiplex PCR reads, holding one entry per CDR3 protein. This sample has tens of thousands of distinct CDR3 sequences, with roughly 51% found just once. Study-level findings and limits: Researchers found most expanded thyroid clonotypes above 0.001 in blood as well.

Input material: peripheral blood or thyroid tissue (not recorded which). The sequence derives from a man between 18 and 35 years old with Graves' hyperthyroidism.

CDR3 nucleotide sequence: TGTGCCAGCAGTAGGGCAGGGGGCAACACTGAAGCTTTCTTT. It encodes CASSRAGGNTEAFF. V gene TRBV6-5 combines with J gene TRBJ1-1; 8 nucleotides agree with TRBD1. The CDR3 has 14 residues. Trimming at V came to 5 bases and at J to 2 bases, leaving 4 bases not matched to a gene. The germline V gene encodes CDR1 MNHEY and CDR2 SVGAGI.